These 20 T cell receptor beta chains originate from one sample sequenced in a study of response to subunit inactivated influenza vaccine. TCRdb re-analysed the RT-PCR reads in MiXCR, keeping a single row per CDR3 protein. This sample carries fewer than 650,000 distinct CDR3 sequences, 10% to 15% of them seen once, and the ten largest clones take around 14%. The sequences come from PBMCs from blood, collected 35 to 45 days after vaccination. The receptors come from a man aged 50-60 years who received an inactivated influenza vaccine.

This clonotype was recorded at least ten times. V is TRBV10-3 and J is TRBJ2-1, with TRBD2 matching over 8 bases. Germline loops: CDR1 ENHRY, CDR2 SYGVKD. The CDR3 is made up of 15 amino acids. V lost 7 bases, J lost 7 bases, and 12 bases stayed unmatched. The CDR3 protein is CAINPGGAVSNEQFF. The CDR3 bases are TGTGCCATCAACCCCGGGGGGGCCGTTAGTAATGAGCAGTTCTTC.

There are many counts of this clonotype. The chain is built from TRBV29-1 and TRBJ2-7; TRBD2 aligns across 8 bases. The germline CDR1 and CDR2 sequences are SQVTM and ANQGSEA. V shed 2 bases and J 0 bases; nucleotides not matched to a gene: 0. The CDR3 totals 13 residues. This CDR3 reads CSVESGGSYEQYF. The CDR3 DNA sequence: TGCAGCGTTGAAAGCGGGGGCTCCTACGAGCAGTACTTC.

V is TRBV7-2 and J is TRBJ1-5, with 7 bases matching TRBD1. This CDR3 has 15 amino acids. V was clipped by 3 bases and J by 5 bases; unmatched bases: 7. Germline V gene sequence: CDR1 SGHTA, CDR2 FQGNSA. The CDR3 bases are TGTGCCAGCAGCTTGGCACAGGGGAGGGATCAGCCCCAGCATTTT. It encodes CASSLAQGRDQPQHF.

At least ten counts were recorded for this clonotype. The CDR3 sequence is CASSLVSSQPQHF. CDR3 nucleotides: TGTGCCAGCAGTTTAGTGTCCAGCCAGCCCCAGCATTTT. The chain carries TRBV12-3 or TRBV12-4 and TRBJ1-5; D remains ambiguous. CDR3 length equals 13 residues. V shed 1 base and J shed 7 bases, with 8 bases lying between them.

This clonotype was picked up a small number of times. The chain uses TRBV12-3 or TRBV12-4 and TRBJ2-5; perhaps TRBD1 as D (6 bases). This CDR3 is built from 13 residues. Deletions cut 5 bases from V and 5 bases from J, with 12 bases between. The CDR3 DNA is TGTGCCAGCAGTACAGGGTTTGGGGAGACCCAGTACTTC. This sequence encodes CASSTGFGETQYF.

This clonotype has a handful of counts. The CDR3 is CASTRTGASGEQYF. The CDR3 DNA is TGTGCCAGCACCAGAACAGGGGCTAGCGGCGAGCAGTACTTC. The chain uses TRBV27 and TRBJ2-7; D might be TRBD1 or TRBD2, each matching 7 bases. Deletions cut 7 bases from V and 6 bases from J, with 19 bases between. Germline V gene data show CDR1 as MNHEY and CDR2 as SMNVEV (reference sequence). CDR3 length: 14 residues.

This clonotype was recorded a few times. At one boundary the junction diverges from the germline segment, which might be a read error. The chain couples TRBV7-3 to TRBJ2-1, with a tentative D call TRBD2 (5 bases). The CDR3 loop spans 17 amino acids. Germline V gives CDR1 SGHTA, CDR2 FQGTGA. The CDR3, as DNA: TGTGCCAGCAGCGTAACGAGCGGCTCTAGCCGATACAATGAGCAGTTCTTC. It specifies CASSVTSGSSRYNEQFF.

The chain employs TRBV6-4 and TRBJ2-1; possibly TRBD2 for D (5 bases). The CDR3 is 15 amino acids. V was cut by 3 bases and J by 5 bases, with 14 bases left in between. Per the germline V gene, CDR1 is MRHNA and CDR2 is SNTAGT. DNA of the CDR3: TGTGCCAGCAGTGAGGGGAGCTTCTGGAACAATGAGCAGTTCTTC. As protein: CASSEGSFWNNEQFF.

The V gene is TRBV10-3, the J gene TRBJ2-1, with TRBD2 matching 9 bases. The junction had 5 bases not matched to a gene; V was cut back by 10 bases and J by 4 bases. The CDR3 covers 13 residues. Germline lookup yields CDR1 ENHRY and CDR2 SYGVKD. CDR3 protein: CATSGTLYNEQFF. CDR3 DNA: TGTGCCACTAGCGGGACCCTTTACAATGAGCAGTTCTTC.

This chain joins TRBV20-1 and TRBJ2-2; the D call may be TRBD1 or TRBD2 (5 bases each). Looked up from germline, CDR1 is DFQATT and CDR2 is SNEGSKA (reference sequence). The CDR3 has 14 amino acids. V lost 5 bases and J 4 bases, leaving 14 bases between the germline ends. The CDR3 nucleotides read TGCAGTGCTGCCGGGACGTTAGGCACCGGGGAGCTGTTTTTT. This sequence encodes CSAAGTLGTGELFF.

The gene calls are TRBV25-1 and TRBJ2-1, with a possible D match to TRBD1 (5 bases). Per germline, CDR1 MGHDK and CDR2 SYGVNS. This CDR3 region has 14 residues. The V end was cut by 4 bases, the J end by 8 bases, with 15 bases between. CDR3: CASSVTRVRHEQFF. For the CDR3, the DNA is TGTGCCAGCAGTGTAACCAGGGTACGCCATGAGCAGTTCTTC.

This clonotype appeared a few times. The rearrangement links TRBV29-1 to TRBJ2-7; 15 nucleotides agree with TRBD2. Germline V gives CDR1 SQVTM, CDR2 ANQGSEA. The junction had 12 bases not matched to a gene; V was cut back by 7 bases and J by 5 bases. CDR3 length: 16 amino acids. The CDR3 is CSGTTGLAGGRDEQYF. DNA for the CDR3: TGCAGCGGAACAACCGGACTAGCGGGAGGGCGGGACGAGCAGTACTTC.

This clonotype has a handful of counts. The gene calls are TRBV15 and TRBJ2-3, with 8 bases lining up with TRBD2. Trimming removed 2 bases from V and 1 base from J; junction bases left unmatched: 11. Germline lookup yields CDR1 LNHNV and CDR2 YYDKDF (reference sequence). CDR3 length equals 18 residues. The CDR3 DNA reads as TGTGCCACCAGCAGAACATTTAGAGCGGGAGAACGCACAGATACGCAGTATTTT. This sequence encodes CATSRTFRAGERTDTQYF.

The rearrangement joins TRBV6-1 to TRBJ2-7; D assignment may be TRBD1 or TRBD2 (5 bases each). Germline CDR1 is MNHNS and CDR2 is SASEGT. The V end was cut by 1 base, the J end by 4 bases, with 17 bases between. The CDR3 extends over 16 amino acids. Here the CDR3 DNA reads TGTGCCAGCAGTGAAGTATGGGGGTTCAGGAGATACGAGCAGTACTTC. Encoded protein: CASSEVWGFRRYEQYF.

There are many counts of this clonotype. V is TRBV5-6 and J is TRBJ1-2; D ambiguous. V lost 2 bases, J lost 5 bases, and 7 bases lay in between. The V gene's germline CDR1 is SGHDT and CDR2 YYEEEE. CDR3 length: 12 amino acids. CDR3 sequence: CASSFSRYGYTF. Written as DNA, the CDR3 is TGTGCCAGCAGCTTTTCACGTTATGGCTACACCTTC. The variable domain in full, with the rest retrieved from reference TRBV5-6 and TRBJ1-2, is DAGVTQSPTHLIKTRGQQVTLRCSPKSGHDTVSWYQQALGQGPQFIFQYYEEEERQRGNFPDRFSGHQFPNYSSELNVNALLLGDSALYLCASSFSRYGYTFGSGTRLTVV.

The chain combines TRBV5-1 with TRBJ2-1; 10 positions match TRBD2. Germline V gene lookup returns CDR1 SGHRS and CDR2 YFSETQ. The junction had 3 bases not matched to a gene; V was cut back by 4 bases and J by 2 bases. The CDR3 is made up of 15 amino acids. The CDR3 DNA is TGCGCCAGCAGCCCAGCGGGAGGGCCCTACAATGAGCAGTTCTTC. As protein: CASSPAGGPYNEQFF.

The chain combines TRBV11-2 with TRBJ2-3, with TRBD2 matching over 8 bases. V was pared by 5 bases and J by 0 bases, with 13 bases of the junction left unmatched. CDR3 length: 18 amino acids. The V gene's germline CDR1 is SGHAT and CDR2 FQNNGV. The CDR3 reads CASSQTSGSWGSTDTQYF. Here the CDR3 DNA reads TGTGCCAGCAGCCAAACGAGCGGGAGTTGGGGAAGCACAGATACGCAGTATTTT.

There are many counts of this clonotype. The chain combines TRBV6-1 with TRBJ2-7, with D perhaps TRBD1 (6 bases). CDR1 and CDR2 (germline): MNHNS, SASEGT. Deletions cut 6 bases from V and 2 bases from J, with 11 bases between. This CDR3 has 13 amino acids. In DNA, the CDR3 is TGTGCCAGCAGCGGTGGACAGACCTACGAGCAGTACTTC. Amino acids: CASSGGQTYEQYF.

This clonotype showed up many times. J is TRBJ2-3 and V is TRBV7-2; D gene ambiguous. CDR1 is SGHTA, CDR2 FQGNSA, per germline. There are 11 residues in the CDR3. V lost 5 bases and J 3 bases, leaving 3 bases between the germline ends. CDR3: CASSKTDTQYF. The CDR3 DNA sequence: TGTGCCAGCAGCAAGACAGATACGCAGTATTTT.

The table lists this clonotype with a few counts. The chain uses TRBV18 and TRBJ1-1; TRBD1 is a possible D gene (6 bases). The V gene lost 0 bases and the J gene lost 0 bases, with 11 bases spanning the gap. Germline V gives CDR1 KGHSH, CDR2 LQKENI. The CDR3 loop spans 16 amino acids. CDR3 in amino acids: CASSPPTWTVNTEAFF. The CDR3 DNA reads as TGTGCCAGCTCACCACCAACCTGGACAGTGAACACTGAAGCTTTCTTT.